This passage covers 21 T cell receptor beta chains from one sample sequenced in a study of cytomegalovirus exposure and HLA in healthy donors. Both 60 Vbeta primers and 13 Jbeta primers went into the PCR. Measured with immunoSEQ multiplex PCR; TCRdb has only the in-frame clones, and not every one. The sample lists under 130,000 clones; 65% to 80% were seen once. Sequenced input: PBMCs. The receptor source for this set is a female donor in good health and CMV-seropositive.

The genes are TRBV7-2 and TRBJ1-1, with D unresolved. The length of the CDR3 is 16 residues. The V and J ends lost 4 bases and 0 bases respectively, with 15 bases between them. In germline, CDR1 is SGHTA, CDR2 FQGNSA. The CDR3 loop reads CASSWRGETMNTEAFF. Written as DNA, the CDR3 is TGTGCCAGCAGCTGGCGGGGAGAAACGATGAACACTGAAGCTTTCTTT.

This sequence joins TRBV7-9 and TRBJ1-4, with 7 bases identical to TRBD1. The V gene's germline CDR1 is SEHNR and CDR2 FQNEAQ (reference sequence). V trimming: 4 bases; J trimming: 3 bases; junction bases outside the gene matches: 8. This CDR3 spans 16 amino acids. For the CDR3, the DNA is TGTGCCAGCAGCTCCTCTCCCGGACAGGCTAATGAAAAACTGTTTTTT. The encoded protein is CASSSSPGQANEKLFF.

The rearrangement uses TRBV27 and TRBJ2-7; 10 bases are shared with TRBD2. V lost 6 bases and J lost 0; bases outside the gene matches: 5. This CDR3 region has 15 residues. CDR1 is MNHEY and CDR2 is SMNVEV in the germline V gene (reference sequence). The CDR3 is CASSLAGVTSYEQYF. The CDR3 DNA reads as TGTGCCAGCAGCCTAGCGGGAGTGACCTCCTACGAGCAGTACTTC.

This rearrangement joins TRBV2 to TRBJ1-2, with no clear D. V lost 1 base, J lost 5 bases, and 5 bases lay in between. This CDR3 spans 12 amino acids. Germline assignment: CDR1 SNHLY and CDR2 FYNNEI. CDR3 protein: CASSEGSYGYTF. The CDR3 DNA follows: TGTGCCAGCAGTGAAGGTAGTTATGGCTACACCTTC.

The chain employs TRBV7-9 and TRBJ2-5, with a tentative D call TRBD1 (6 bases). Deletions cut 7 bases from V and 5 bases from J, with 20 bases between. CDR3 length equals 15 residues. CDR1 SEHNR and CDR2 FQNEAQ come from the germline V gene (reference sequence). CDR3 amino acids: CASTPDSSRSETQYF. The CDR3 DNA sequence: TGTGCCAGCACCCCGGACAGTTCTAGATCGGAGACCCAGTACTTC.

In DNA, the CDR3 is TGTGCCAGCAGTGAGCAGGGAACCTACGAGCAGTACTTC. It codes for CASSEQGTYEQYF. The chain has TRBV2 and TRBJ2-7; tentative D call: TRBD1 (5 bases). The CDR3 is made up of 13 amino acids. CDR1 and CDR2 from the germline V gene are SNHLY and FYNNEI. V was pared by 3 bases and J by 2 bases, with 8 bases between.

The chain uses TRBV6-1 and TRBJ1-4; TRBD1 matches at 9 bases. CDR1 is MNHNS, CDR2 SASEGT, per germline. The CDR3 has 17 amino acids. With V trimmed by 0 bases and J by 8 bases, 10 bases remained unmatched. The CDR3 spells CASSEARRRQGGEKLFF. CDR3 nucleotide sequence: TGTGCCAGCAGTGAAGCACGTAGGAGACAGGGGGGAGAAAAACTGTTTTTT.

V usage is TRBV6-1 and J usage is TRBJ2-2, with 10 bases matching TRBD2. The CDR3 sequence is 15 residues long. Germline assignment: CDR1 MNHNS and CDR2 SASEGT. V was pared by 6 bases and J by 0 bases, with 1 base of the junction left unmatched. The CDR3 sequence: CASRTSGSNTGELFF. The CDR3 coding sequence is TGTGCCAGCAGGACTAGCGGGTCGAACACCGGGGAGCTGTTTTTT.

The V gene is TRBV5-1, the J gene TRBJ2-1; D is possibly TRBD2 (5 bases). CDR1 SGHRS and CDR2 YFSETQ come from the germline V gene. The V gene lost 4 bases and the J gene lost 9 bases, with 14 bases spanning the gap. The CDR3 contains 13 residues. The CDR3 coding sequence is TGCGCCAGCAGCCCGACGGGGTTGGGTGAGCAGTTCTTC. Residues: CASSPTGLGEQFF. Full variable domain (rest looked up from reference TRBV5-1 and TRBJ2-1): KAGVTQTPRYLIKTRGQQVTLSCSPISGHRSVSWYQQTPGQGLQFLFEYFSETQRNKGNFPGRFSGRQFSNSRSEMNVSTLELGDSALYLCASSPTGLGEQFFGPGTRLTVL.

J is TRBJ2-4 and V is TRBV7-8; TRBD2 agrees at 11 bases. This CDR3 spans 18 amino acids. The V and J ends lost 0 bases and 6 bases, in that order; junction bases with no gene match: 10. Germline loops: CDR1 SGHVS, CDR2 FQNEAQ. The CDR3 DNA is TGTGCCAGCAGCTTAGCGTTACGGTTAGCGGGGGGGAGAAACATTCAGTACTTC. It codes for CASSLALRLAGGRNIQYF.

V gene TRBV4-3 combines with J gene TRBJ2-1; weak D call: TRBD1 (5 bases). Germline assignment: CDR1 LGHNA and CDR2 YSLEER. The V gene lost 6 bases and the J gene lost 6 bases, with 18 bases spanning the gap. CDR3 length: 15 residues. CDR3 DNA: TGCGCCAGCAGTCGTGACAGCTTAACCGTCAATGAGCAGTTCTTC. This encodes CASSRDSLTVNEQFF.

The chain carries TRBV28 and TRBJ2-2; D remains ambiguous. The germline V and J ends were trimmed by 7 bases and 0 bases, with 12 bases remaining between them. Per the germline V gene, CDR1 is MDHEN and CDR2 is SYDVKM. The CDR3 sequence is 15 residues long. CDR3 in amino acids: CASNGRQTNTGELFF. The CDR3 nucleotides read TGTGCCAGCAACGGCAGACAAACGAACACCGGGGAGCTGTTTTTT.

The V and J genes are TRBV27 and TRBJ1-1; 8 bases are a match to TRBD1. J gave up 3 bases and V 4 bases, and 7 bases lay outside the gene matches. CDR3 length: 15 residues. Germline CDR1 and CDR2: MNHEY and SMNVEV (reference sequence). The CDR3 sequence is CASSSRTGRHTEAFF. CDR3 coding DNA: TGTGCCAGCAGTTCCCGGACAGGGAGGCACACTGAAGCTTTCTTT.

The chain carries TRBV7-2 and TRBJ1-5, with a possible D match to TRBD1 (6 bases). Germline CDR1 SGHTA, CDR2 FQGNSA. V shed 4 bases and J shed 3 bases, with 13 bases lying between them. The length of the CDR3 is 15 residues. The CDR3 DNA sequence: TGTGCCAGCAGCTCGTTAACAGGGACCAATCAGCCCCAGCATTTT. This codes for CASSSLTGTNQPQHF.

This chain uses TRBV6-1 with TRBJ1-4; D not certain. CDR3 size: 14 residues. The V gene lost 7 bases and the J gene lost 0 bases, with 9 bases spanning the gap. The germline CDR1 and CDR2 sequences are MNHNS and SASEGT. CDR3 residues: CASTLPATNEKLFF. The CDR3 DNA is TGTGCCAGCACCTTGCCAGCAACTAATGAAAAACTGTTTTTT.

This chain connects TRBV4-3 to TRBJ2-1, with 7 bases fitting TRBD2. This CDR3 contains 17 residues. Trimming cost V 0 bases and J 0 bases; bases outside gene matches: 5. Germline V gene sequence: CDR1 LGHNA, CDR2 YSLEER. Here the CDR3 DNA reads TGCGCCAGCAGCCAAGATCGGCGGGGGAGCTCCTACAATGAGCAGTTCTTC. This codes for CASSQDRRGSSYNEQFF.

This chain connects TRBV19 to TRBJ2-1; 7 nucleotides match TRBD2. V shed 1 base, J shed 4 bases, and the junction held 4 bases outside the gene matches. CDR3 length equals 15 residues. Germline V gene lookup returns CDR1 LNHDA and CDR2 SQIVND (reference sequence). The CDR3 DNA sequence: TGTGCCAGTAGTATAGGGACTAGAGGATACAATGAGCAGTTCTTC. It yields the protein CASSIGTRGYNEQFF.

Regarding this clone: Other DNA sequences of this sample code for an identical CDR3. The chain couples TRBV11-2 to TRBJ1-1, with 10 bases identical to TRBD1. CDR1 is SGHAT and CDR2 is FQNNGV in the germline V gene. J was trimmed by 5 bases and V by 5 bases; bases with no gene match: 2. This CDR3 is built from 13 residues. CDR3 in amino acids: CASSRTGGTEAFF. In DNA, the CDR3 is TGTGCCAGCAGCCGGACAGGGGGAACTGAAGCTTTCTTT.

This clone was seen once. The chain has TRBV10-3 and TRBJ2-7; D might be TRBD1 (5 bases). CDR1 is ENHRY, CDR2 SYGVKD, per germline. The CDR3 totals 15 residues. Trimming took off 0 bases at V and 3 bases at J, with 12 bases between the two ends. CDR3 DNA: TGTGCCATCAGTGAGTCGGATGACAGTTTCTACGAGCAGTACTTC. Its translation: CAISESDDSFYEQYF.

The chain joins TRBV19 to TRBJ2-5, with D tentatively TRBD2 (5 bases). The J call could be wrong; TRBJ2-7 is a better fit for the DNA end. Germline V CDR1 and CDR2: LNHDA, SQIVND (reference sequence). The CDR3 extends over 13 amino acids. As DNA, the CDR3 is TGTGCCAGTAGTAGTGTGGGAGCCTACGAGCAGTACTTC. Translating gives CASSSVGAYEQYF.

This chain joins TRBV5-4 and TRBJ1-1; possible D gene TRBD1, 6 bases. The germline gives CDR1 SGHNT, CDR2 YYREEE (reference sequence). The CDR3 has 14 residues. V was trimmed by 1 base and J by 4 bases, leaving 11 bases between them. The CDR3 reads CASSLTGTGTEAFF. The DNA for the CDR3 is TGTGCCAGCAGCTTGACAGGGACGGGCACTGAAGCTTTCTTT. The entire variable domain, with the rest obtained from reference TRBV5-4 and TRBJ1-1, is as follows: ETGVTQSPTHLIKTRGQQVTLRCSSQSGHNTVSWYQQALGQGPQFIFQYYREEENGRGNFPPRFSGLQFPNYSSELNVNALELDDSALYLCASSLTGTGTEAFFGQGTRLTVV.